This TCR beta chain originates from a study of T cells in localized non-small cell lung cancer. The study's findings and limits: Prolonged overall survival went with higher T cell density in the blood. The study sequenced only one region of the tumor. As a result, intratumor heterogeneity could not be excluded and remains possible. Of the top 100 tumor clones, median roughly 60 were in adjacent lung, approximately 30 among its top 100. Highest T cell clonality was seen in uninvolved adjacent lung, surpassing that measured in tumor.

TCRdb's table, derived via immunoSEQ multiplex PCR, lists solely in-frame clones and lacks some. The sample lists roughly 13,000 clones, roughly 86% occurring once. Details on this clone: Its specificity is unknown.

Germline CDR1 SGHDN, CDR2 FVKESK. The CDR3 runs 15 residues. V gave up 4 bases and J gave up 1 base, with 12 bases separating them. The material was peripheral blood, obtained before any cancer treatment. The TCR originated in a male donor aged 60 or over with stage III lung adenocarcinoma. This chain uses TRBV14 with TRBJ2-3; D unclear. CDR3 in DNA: TGTGCCAGCAGCCCGATGGGGATACGCACAGATACGCAGTATTTT. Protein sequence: CASSPMGIRTDTQYF.